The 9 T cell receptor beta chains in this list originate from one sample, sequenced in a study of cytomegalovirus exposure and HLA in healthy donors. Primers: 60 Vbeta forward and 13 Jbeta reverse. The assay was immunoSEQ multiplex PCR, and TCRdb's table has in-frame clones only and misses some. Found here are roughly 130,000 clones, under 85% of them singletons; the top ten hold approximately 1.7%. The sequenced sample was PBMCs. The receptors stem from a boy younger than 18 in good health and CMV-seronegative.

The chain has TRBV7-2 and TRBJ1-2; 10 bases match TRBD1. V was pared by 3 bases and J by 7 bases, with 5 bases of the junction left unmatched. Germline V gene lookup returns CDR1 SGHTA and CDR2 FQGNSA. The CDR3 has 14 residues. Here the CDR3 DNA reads TGTGCCAGCAGCTTGACAGGGGGCGCAGGTGGCTACACCTTC. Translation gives CASSLTGGAGGYTF. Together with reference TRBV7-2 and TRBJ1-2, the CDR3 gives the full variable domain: GAGVSQSPSNKVTEKGKDVELRCDPISGHTALYWYRQSLGQGLEFLIYFQGNSAPDKSGLPSDRFSAERTGGSVSTLTIQRTQQEDSAVYLCASSLTGGAGGYTFGSGTRLTVV.

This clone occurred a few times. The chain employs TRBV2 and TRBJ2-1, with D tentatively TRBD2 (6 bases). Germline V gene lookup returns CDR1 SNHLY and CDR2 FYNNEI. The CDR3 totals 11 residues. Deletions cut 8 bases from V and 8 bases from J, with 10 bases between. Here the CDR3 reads CASGGGDEQFF. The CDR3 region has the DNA TGTGCCAGCGGCGGAGGGGATGAGCAGTTCTTC.

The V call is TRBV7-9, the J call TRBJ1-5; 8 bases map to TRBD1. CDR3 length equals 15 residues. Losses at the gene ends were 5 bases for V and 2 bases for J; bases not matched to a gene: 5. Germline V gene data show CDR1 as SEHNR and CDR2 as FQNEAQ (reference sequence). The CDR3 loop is CASSADRGGNQPQHF. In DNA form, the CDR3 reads TGTGCCAGCAGCGCTGACAGGGGTGGCAATCAGCCCCAGCATTTT.

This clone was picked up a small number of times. CDR3 sequence (DNA): TGTGCCAGCAGCTCCAGCGGGAATGAAGCTTTCTTT. This codes for CASSSSGNEAFF. The chain carries TRBV7-9 and TRBJ1-1; D gene uncertain. Trimming left V 4 bases short and J 7 bases short, with 10 bases between. The CDR3 length is 12 residues. Germline-derived CDR1 and CDR2 are SEHNR and FQNEAQ (reference sequence).

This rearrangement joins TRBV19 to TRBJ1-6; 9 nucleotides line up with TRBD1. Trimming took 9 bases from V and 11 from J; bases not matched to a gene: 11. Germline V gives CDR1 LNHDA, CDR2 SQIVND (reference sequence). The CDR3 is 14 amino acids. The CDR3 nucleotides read TGTGCCAGGACAGCCGGGACAGGGTACCCACCCCTCCACTTT. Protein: CARTAGTGYPPLHF.

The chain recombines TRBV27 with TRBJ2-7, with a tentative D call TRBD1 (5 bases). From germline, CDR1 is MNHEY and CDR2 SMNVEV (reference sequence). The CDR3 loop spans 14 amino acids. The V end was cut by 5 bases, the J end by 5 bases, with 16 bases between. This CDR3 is CASSPRAGIHEQYF. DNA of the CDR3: TGTGCCAGCAGTCCCCGCGCAGGGATTCACGAGCAGTACTTC.

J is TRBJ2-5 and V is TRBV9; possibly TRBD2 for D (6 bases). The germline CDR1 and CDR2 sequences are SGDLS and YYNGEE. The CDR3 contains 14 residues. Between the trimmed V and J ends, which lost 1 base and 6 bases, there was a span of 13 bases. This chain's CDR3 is CASSVSGDGKTQYF. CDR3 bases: TGTGCCAGCAGCGTATCGGGGGACGGGAAGACCCAGTACTTC.

The CDR3 DNA reads TGTGCCAGCAGTTACTCGAGAGGGCGGGAAGCTTTCTTT. Protein product: CASSYSRGREAFF. This sequence joins TRBV6-5 and TRBJ1-1; D unresolved. CDR1 and CDR2 (germline): MNHEY, SVGAGI. Trimming stripped 0 bases from V and 8 bases from J, with 10 bases between. This CDR3 spans 13 amino acids.

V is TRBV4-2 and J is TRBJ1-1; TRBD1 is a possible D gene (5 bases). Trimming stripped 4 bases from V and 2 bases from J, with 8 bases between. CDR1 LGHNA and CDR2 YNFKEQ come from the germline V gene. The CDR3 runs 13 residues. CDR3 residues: CASSPGVNTEAFF. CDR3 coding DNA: TGTGCCAGCAGCCCGGGGGTAAACACTGAAGCTTTCTTT.